Sequencing of this TCR beta chain was carried out in a study of cytomegalovirus exposure and HLA in healthy donors. PCR amplification relied on 60 Vbeta primers (plus 13 Jbeta primers). Original handling: Unique TCR beta chains numbered 80 million to 95 million in a later analysis, with approximately 10 million shared. Some clones are missing from TCRdb's copy, which holds only in-frame ones; the method was immunoSEQ multiplex PCR. The DNA was the basis for D and trimming; V, J and clone size are from that table. The sample records around 130,000 clones, roughly 85% being singletons. CDR3 length: 17 amino acids. The germline V gene encodes CDR1 SGHDN and CDR2 FVKESK. Trimming removed 1 base at V and 5 bases at J, with 20 bases between.

The genes are TRBV14 and TRBJ1-2; D is possibly TRBD1 (5 bases). The sequenced material came from PBMCs. The clonotype originates from a boy between 10 and 17 years old in good health and CMV-seronegative. The chain's CDR3 is CASSQAHRPQLGYGYTF. The CDR3 DNA is TGTGCCAGCAGCCAAGCGCACAGGCCACAATTGGGATATGGCTACACCTTC. Together with reference TRBV14 and TRBJ1-2, the CDR3 gives the full variable domain: EAGVTQFPSHSVIEKGQTVTLRCDPISGHDNLYWYRRVMGKEIKFLLHFVKESKQDESGMPNNRFLAERTGGTYSTLKVQPAELEDSGVYFCASSQAHRPQLGYGYTFGSGTRLTVV.